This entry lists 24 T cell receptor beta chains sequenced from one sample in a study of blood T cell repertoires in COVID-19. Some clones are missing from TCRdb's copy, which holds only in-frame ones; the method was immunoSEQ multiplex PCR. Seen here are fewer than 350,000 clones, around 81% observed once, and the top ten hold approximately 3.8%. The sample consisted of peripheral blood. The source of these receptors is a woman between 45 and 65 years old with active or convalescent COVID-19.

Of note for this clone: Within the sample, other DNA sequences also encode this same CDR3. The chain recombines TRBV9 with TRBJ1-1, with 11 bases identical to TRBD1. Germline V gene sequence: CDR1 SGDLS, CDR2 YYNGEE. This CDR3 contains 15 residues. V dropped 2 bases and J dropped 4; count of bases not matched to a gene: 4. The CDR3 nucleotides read TGTGCCAGCAGCGTCGGTGGGACAGGGGGCACTGAAGCTTTCTTT. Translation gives CASSVGGTGGTEAFF.

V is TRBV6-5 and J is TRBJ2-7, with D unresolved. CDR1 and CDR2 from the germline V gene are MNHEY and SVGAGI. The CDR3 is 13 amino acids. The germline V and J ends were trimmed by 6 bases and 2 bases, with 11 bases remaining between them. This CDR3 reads CASSLDFPYEQYF. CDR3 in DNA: TGTGCCAGCAGCCTAGACTTTCCCTACGAGCAGTACTTC.

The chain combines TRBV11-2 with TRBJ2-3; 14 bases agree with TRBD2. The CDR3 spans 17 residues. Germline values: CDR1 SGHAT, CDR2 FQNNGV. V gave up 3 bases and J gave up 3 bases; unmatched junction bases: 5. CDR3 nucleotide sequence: TGTGCCAGCAGCTTCATGGGACTAGCGGGAGCTACAGATACGCAGTATTTT. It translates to CASSFMGLAGATDTQYF.

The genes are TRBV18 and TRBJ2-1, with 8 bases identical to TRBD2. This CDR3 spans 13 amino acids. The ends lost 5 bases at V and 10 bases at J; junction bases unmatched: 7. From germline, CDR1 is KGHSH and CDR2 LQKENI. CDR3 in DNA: TGTGCCAGCTCAGCGGGAGGCCCCCCCGAGCAGTTCTTC. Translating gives CASSAGGPPEQFF.

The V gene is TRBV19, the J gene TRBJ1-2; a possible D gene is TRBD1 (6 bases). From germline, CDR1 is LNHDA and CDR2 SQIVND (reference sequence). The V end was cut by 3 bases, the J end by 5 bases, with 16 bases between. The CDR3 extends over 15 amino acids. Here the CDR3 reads CASSMIGQIRYGYTF. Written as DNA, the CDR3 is TGTGCCAGTAGTATGATCGGACAGATCCGGTATGGCTACACCTTC. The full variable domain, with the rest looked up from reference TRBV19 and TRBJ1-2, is DGGITQSPKYLFRKEGQNVTLSCEQNLNHDAMYWYRQDPGQGLRLIYYSQIVNDFQKGDIAEGYSVSREKKESFPLTVTSAQKNPTAFYLCASSMIGQIRYGYTFGSGTRLTVV.

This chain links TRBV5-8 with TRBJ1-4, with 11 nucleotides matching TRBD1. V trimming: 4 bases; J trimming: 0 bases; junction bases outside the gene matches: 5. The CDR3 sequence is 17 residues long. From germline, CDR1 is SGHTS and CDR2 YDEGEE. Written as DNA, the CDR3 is TGTGCCAGCAGCGTGGGACAGGGGGTTGCAACTAATGAAAAACTGTTTTTT. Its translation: CASSVGQGVATNEKLFF.

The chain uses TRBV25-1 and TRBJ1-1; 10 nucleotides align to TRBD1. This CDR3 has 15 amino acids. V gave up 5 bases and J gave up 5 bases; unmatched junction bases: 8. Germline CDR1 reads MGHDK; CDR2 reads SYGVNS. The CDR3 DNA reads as TGTGCCAGCAGTCCTACCGGGACAGGGGAGACTGAAGCTTTCTTT. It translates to CASSPTGTGETEAFF.

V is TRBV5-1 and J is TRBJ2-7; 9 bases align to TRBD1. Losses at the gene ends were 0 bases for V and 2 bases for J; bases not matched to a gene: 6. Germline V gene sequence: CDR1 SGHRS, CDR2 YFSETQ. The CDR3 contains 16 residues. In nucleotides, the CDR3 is TGCGCCAGCAGCTTGGACTCCGGGACAGGGCCCTACGAGCAGTACTTC. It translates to CASSLDSGTGPYEQYF.

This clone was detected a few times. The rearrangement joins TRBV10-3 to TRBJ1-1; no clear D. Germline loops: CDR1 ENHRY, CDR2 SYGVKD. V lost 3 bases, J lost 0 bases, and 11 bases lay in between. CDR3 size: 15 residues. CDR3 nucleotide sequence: TGTGCCATCAGTGACCCCGGGTCCCTGAACACTGAAGCTTTCTTT. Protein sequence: CAISDPGSLNTEAFF.

In nucleotides, the CDR3 is TGCGCCAGCAGCCCGACAGGGGGTAACTACAATGAGCAGTTCTTC. Amino acids: CASSPTGGNYNEQFF. This rearrangement joins TRBV5-1 to TRBJ2-1; TRBD1 aligns across 9 bases. The CDR3 covers 15 residues. The V segment lost 4 bases and the J segment 3 bases; nucleotides outside the gene matches: 5. Germline V gene sequence: CDR1 SGHRS, CDR2 YFSETQ.

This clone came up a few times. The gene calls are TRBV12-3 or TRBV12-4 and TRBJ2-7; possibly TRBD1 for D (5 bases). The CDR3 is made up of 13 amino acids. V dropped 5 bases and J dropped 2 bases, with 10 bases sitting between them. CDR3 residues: CASSKGHPYEQYF. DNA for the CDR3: TGTGCCAGCAGTAAGGGGCACCCCTACGAGCAGTACTTC.

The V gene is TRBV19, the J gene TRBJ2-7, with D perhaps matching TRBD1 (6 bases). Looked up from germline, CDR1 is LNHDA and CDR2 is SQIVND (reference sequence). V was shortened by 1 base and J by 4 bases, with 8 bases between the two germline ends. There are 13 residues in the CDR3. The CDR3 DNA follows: TGTGCCAGTAGTATAGCAGGGACATACGAGCAGTACTTC. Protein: CASSIAGTYEQYF.

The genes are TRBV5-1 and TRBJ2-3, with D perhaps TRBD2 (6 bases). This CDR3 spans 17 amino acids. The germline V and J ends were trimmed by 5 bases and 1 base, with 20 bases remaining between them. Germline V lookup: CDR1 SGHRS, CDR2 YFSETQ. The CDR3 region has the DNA TGCGCCAGCAGGTGGATGTATAGGGACTTTGGCACAGATACGCAGTATTTT. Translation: CASRWMYRDFGTDTQYF. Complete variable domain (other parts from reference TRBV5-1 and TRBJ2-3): KAGVTQTPRYLIKTRGQQVTLSCSPISGHRSVSWYQQTPGQGLQFLFEYFSETQRNKGNFPGRFSGRQFSNSRSEMNVSTLELGDSALYLCASRWMYRDFGTDTQYFGPGTRLTVL.

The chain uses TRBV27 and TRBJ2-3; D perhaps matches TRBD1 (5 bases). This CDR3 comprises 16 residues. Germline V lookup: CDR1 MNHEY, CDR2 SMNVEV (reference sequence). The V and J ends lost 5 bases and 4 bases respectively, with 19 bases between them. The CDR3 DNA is TGTGCCAGCAGTCCACCGACCCTTCGACAGTCAGATACGCAGTATTTT. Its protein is CASSPPTLRQSDTQYF.

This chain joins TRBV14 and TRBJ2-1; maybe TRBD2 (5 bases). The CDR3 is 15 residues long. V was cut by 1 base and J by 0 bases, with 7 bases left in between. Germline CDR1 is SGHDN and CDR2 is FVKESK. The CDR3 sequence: CASSQASGSYNEQFF. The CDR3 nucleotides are TGTGCCAGCAGCCAAGCCAGCGGCTCCTACAATGAGCAGTTCTTC.

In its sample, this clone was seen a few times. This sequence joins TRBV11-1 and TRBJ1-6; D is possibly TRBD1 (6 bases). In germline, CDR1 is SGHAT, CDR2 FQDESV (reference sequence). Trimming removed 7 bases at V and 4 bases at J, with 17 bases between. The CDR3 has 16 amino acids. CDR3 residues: CASTPGQRIYNSPLHF. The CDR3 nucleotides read TGTGCCAGCACTCCAGGACAGCGGATTTATAATTCACCCCTCCACTTT.

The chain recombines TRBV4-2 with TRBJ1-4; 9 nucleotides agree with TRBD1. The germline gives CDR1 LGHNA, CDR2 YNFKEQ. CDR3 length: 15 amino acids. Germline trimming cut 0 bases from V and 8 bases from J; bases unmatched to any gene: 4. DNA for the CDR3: TGTGCCAGCAGCCAAGAAGGACAGGGGTCCGAAAAACTGTTTTTT. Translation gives CASSQEGQGSEKLFF.

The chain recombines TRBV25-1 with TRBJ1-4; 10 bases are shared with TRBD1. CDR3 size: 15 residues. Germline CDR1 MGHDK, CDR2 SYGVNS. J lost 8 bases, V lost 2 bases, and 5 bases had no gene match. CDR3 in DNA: TGTGCCAGCAGTGAAGACAGGGGGCTAGGAGAAAAACTGTTTTTT. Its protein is CASSEDRGLGEKLFF.

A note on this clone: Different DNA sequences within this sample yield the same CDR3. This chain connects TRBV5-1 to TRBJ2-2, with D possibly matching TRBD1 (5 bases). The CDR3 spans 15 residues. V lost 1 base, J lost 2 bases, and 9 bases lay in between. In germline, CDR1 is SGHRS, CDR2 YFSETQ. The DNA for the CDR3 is TGCGCCAGCAGCTTGTCCCAGGGAAACACCGGGGAGCTGTTTTTT. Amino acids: CASSLSQGNTGELFF.

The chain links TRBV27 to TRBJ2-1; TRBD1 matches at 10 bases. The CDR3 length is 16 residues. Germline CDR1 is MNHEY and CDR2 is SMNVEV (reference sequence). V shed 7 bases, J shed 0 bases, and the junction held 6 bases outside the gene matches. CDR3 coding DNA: TGTGCCAGCACTTGGACAGGGGGTCCCTCCTACAATGAGCAGTTCTTC. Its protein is CASTWTGGPSYNEQFF.

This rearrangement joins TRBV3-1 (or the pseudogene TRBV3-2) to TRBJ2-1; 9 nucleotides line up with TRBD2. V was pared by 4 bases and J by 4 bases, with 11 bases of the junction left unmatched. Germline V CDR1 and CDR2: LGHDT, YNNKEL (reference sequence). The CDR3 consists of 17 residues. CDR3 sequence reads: CASSPTPTGLAYNEQFF. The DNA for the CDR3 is TGTGCCAGCAGCCCGACACCTACGGGACTAGCATACAATGAGCAGTTCTTC.

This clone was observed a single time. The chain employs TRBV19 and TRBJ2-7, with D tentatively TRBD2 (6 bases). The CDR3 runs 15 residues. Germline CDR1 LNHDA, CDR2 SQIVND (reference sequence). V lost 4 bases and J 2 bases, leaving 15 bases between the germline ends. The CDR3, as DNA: TGTGCCAGTAGTACTGGAGGGAAGCAAACCTACGAGCAGTACTTC. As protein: CASSTGGKQTYEQYF.

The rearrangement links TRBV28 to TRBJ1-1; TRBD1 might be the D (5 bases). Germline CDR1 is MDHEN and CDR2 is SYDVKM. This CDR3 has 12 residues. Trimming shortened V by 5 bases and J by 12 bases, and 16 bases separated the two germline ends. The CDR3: CASSRSLKGTFF. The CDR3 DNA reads TGTGCCAGCAGTAGGTCCTTAAAGGGGACTTTCTTT. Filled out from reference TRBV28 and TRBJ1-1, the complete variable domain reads DVKVTQSSRYLVKRTGEKVFLECVQDMDHENMFWYRQDPGLGLRLIYFSYDVKMKEKGDIPEGYSVSREKKERFSLILESASTNQTSMYLCASSRSLKGTFFGQGTRLTVV.

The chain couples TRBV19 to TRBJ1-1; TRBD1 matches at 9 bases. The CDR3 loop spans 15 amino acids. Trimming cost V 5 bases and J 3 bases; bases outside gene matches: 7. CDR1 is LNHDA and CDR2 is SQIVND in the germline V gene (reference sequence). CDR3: CASSSRDRVDTEAFF. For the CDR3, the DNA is TGTGCCAGTAGTTCTCGGGACAGGGTGGACACTGAAGCTTTCTTT.